This T cell receptor (beta chain) comes out of a study of T-cell memory formation after mild COVID-19 listed by TCRdb under 2021. Study-wide context: TCR sequence clusters from the two donors were found to be largely donor specific. The cohort comprised two young, previously healthy adult volunteers, one female and one male. In two donors, T-cell clones that expanded and contracted after mild COVID-19 were tracked by sequencing TCRalpha and TCRbeta repertoires over time.

Ficoll-Paque density gradient centrifugation was the method used to isolate PBMCs. To note about this clonotype: Its binding antigen is unknown. There are no base qualities to consult, and no much larger clone falls within one base.

The listed sequencing device is Illumina NovaSeq 6000. cDNA libraries for TCRalpha and TCRbeta were prepared by 5'RACE using constant-segment primers, with sample barcodes and unique molecular identifiers added. RNA was extracted from every sample with Trizol reagent. Libraries were amplified in two PCR steps, with a second sample barcode and Illumina TruSeq adapters added in the second step. The libraries were sequenced on an Illumina NovaSeq using 2 x 150 bp paired-end reads. In the original analysis: With migec v1.2.7, reads were demultiplexed and then collapsed into UMI-guided consensus sequences. Using mixcr v2.1.11, UMI consensuses were aligned to TRA and TRB V and J templates and then assembled into clonotypes. A clonotype was counted as expanded or contracted only when both edgeR and NoisET called the clonotype significant, with the noise models trained on biological replicates. For edgeR calls, the thresholds were a false discovery rate-adjusted p below 0.01 and a log2 fold-change of 1. As an exploratory analysis of dynamics, max-normalized trajectories of the 1000 most abundant clonotypes were examined by PCA with hierarchical clustering. Separately sequenced CD4+ and CD8+ repertoires were used to assign the CD4 or CD8 phenotype of responding clones. Through fastp at Q25 and MiXCR, TCRdb rebuilt clones from the public reads, retaining in-frame beta chains. Rows are unified per CDR3 protein, each entry keeping the most common DNA and genes. TCRdb, not the authors, supplied the V and J calls. For this sample there are fewer than 350,000 distinct CDR3 sequences; about a sixth appear just once. About 21% of the sample is in the top ten clones.

CDR1 and CDR2 are read off the germline V gene as KGHSH and LQKENI. Measured from the cysteine to the valine, the CDR3 is 16 residues long. Just CDR3 DNA is preserved here, 48 bases in frame from base 1. V is cut back by 4 bases and J by 6 bases, with 9 bases in the junction unmatched. Findings and caveats that apply to the study as a whole: Clones contracting from day 15 to 85 had balanced CD4/CD8 phenotypes, while a second wave expanding from day 15 to 37 was biased towards CD4+. Only two mild cases were covered in the study, and larger cohorts including severe cases with pre-infection samples were considered necessary. SARS-CoV-2 specificity of the second-wave clones peaking on day 37 was not confirmed. Some responding clones were detected in pre-infection memory, which suggested that pre-existing cross-reactive memory T cells had joined the SARS-CoV-2 response. Contracting CD4+ clones turned up mainly in the CM and EM memory subsets, whereas EMRA was where CD8+ clones were enriched.

The sequence was collected from a man between 18 and 35 years old who had mild COVID-19 (a few samples of this study predate the infection). The sample titles of this study are shuffled in the database, so cell type and time point are left out; the donor was told from shared clones. The chain was built from TRBV18 and TRBJ2-7; TRBD2 aligns with 13 central bases. Sequencing was done on a sample of PBMCs or a T cell subset sorted from them (not recorded which). The CDR3 amino acid sequence is: CASSRELAGGLSEQYV. In nucleotide form, the sequence is TGTGCCAGCTCACGGGAACTAGCGGGGGGGCTCTCCGAGCAGTACGTC.